This T cell receptor beta chain appears in the sequencing data of a study of cytomegalovirus exposure and HLA in healthy donors. Findings of the study overall: In a later analysis, specific HLA alleles were associated with under 20,000 TCR beta sequences at a 0.05 false discovery rate. Researchers reported in a later analysis that a missense DCLRE1C variant was tied to TCR beta V- and J-gene trimming. Equally common other TCR beta chains were less clonally expanded than HLA-associated ones, a later analysis found.

Germline V gene lookup returns CDR1 MDHEN and CDR2 SYDVKM. This CDR3 comprises 17 residues. Trimming removed 5 bases from V and 5 bases from J, with 24 bases in between. The primer mix had 60 Vbeta and 13 Jbeta primers. In the source study's methods: Roughly 10 million shared chains were among the roughly 78 million unique TCR beta chains that a later analysis counted. Clones were sequenced by immunoSEQ multiplex PCR, and TCRdb holds only the in-frame ones, with some missing. Clonal size and the V and J genes are those of that table, whereas D and trimming came from the DNA. Its clone listing holds some 140,000 clones. Comments on this clone: Its target is not known.

The rearrangement uses TRBV28 and TRBJ1-2; D gene unclear. What was sequenced was PBMCs. The receptor comes from a woman in her 40s in good health and CMV-seronegative. The CDR3 DNA follows: TGTGCCAGCAGTCCAACCCCCCCCGGCGGCGCAAAGTATGGCTACACCTTC. It is translated as CASSPTPPGGAKYGYTF.